Below, one T cell receptor beta chain is given with its context. Using a J-beta primer mix together with a sample-barcoded 5' primer, a second PCR was run for about 7 to 12 cycles. A minimum of 3 million CDR3-containing paired-end reads was obtained for each sample. TCRdb independently ran MiXCR on the 5' RACE reads; one entry per CDR3 protein. The sample has 750,000 to 850,000 distinct CDR3 sequences, roughly 25% seen once. These data originate in a study of blood T cells in healthy people across ages. Whole-study context: Capture via template switching afforded approximately one barcoded beta molecule per two T cells.

Germline CDR1 MDHEN, CDR2 SYDVKM. V lost 4 bases to trimming and J lost 0 bases, with 10 bases between them. This CDR3 has 16 residues. This sample was also put to use in a study of T cells of mothers and their children.

The rearrangement joins TRBV28 to TRBJ2-6; unclear D gene. This clonotype was sampled from a boy aged 10-17 years in good health. Sequencing was carried out using blood. The CDR3 nucleotides are TGTGCCAGCAGTTCCACCCCCTCCTCTGGGGCCAACGTCCTGACTTTC. It specifies CASSSTPSSGANVLTF. Full variable domain (rest looked up from reference TRBV28 and TRBJ2-6): DVKVTQSSRYLVKRTGEKVFLECVQDMDHENMFWYRQDPGLGLRLIYFSYDVKMKEKGDIPEGYSVSREKKERFSLILESASTNQTSMYLCASSSTPSSGANVLTFGAGSRLTVL.